This TCR beta chain originates from a study of blood T cell repertoires in COVID-19. Study-level background: Collection of acute and convalescent COVID-19 samples took place in the United States, Italy and Spain. Sources were T cells, B-cell-depleted T cells, or PBMCs; the material itself was cDNA or gDNA.

Trimming removed 6 bases at V and 0 bases at J, with 13 bases between. Germline CDR1 is SGHKS and CDR2 is YYEKEE (reference sequence). The CDR3 loop spans 16 amino acids. Original methodology: Using reference gene primer amplification, nucleated cell counts were estimated. The table came from immunoSEQ multiplex PCR; TCRdb's copy has only in-frame clones and leaves some out. V and J calls and clone size are copied from that table; D and trimming were computed from the DNA. The sample holds some 350,000 clones; around 91% are singletons and the top ten take 6.5%. Sequencing was performed on peripheral blood. The TCR comes from a man between 18 and 35 years old with active or convalescent COVID-19. This chain joins TRBV5-5 and TRBJ1-6; D may be TRBD1 (6 bases). CDR3 in amino acids: CASNPRGSSYNSPLHF. The CDR3 nucleotides are TGTGCCAGCAACCCCAGGGGAAGCTCCTATAATTCACCCCTCCACTTT.